Below, one T cell receptor (beta chain) is given with its context. Its antigen is not known. TCRdb's table, derived via immunoSEQ multiplex PCR, lists solely in-frame clones and lacks some. Of just under 60,000 clones in the sample, 70% to 85% were seen once. The CDR3 is made up of 16 amino acids. Germline values: CDR1 SGHVS, CDR2 FNYEAQ. Trimming stripped 5 bases from V and 5 bases from J, with 21 bases between. Focal radiation with ipilimumab CTLA-4 blockade was given to patients with chemo-refractory metastatic non-small-cell lung cancer. The sample originates from a study of radiotherapy plus CTLA-4 blockade in lung cancer. Study details: Disease control was seen in approximately 31% of patients, objective responses in roughly 17%. Overall study findings and caveats: Radiotherapy was combined with ipilimumab, and tumor-derived TCR clones then expanded in blood.

The sequence derives from a human donor with non-small cell lung cancer who had a partial response to radiotherapy plus ipilimumab. The source material was peripheral blood, sampled from a patient treated with radiotherapy plus ipilimumab. The chain joins TRBV7-6 to TRBJ1-1; a possible D gene is TRBD1 (5 bases). The CDR3 DNA reads as TGTGCCAGCAGCCCCCCTCGGGGAGGGGCTTTGACTGAAGCTTTCTTT. This codes for CASSPPRGGALTEAFF. Full variable domain (remainder filled in from reference TRBV7-6 and TRBJ1-1): GAGVSQSPRYKVTKRGQDVALRCDPISGHVSLYWYRQALGQGPEFLTYFNYEAQQDKSGLPNDRFSAERPEGSISTLTIQRTEQRDSAMYRCASSPPRGGALTEAFFGQGTRLTVV.